This T cell receptor beta chain was recorded in a study of blood T cell repertoires in COVID-19. The method was immunoSEQ multiplex PCR; TCRdb's version includes in-frame clones alone and lacks a portion of them. Of over 90,000 clones in the sample, 70% to 90% were seen once. Germline V CDR1 and CDR2: SNHLY, FYNNEI. The CDR3 spans 14 residues. V lost 0 bases and J 5 bases, leaving 10 bases between the germline ends. The source is a human donor in a cohort sampled during active COVID-19. V usage is TRBV2 and J usage is TRBJ1-1; D not certain. Sequenced material: peripheral blood. DNA for the CDR3: TGTGCCAGCAGTGAAGCGAGGCTTTGGACTGAAGCTTTCTTT. Encoded protein: CASSEARLWTEAFF. Based on the CDR3 plus reference TRBV2 and TRBJ1-1, the full variable domain is EPEVTQTPSHQVTQMGQEVILRCVPISNHLYFYWYRQILGQKVEFLVSFYNNEISEKSEIFDDQFSVERPDGSNFTLKIRSTKLEDSAMYFCASSEARLWTEAFFGQGTRLTVV.